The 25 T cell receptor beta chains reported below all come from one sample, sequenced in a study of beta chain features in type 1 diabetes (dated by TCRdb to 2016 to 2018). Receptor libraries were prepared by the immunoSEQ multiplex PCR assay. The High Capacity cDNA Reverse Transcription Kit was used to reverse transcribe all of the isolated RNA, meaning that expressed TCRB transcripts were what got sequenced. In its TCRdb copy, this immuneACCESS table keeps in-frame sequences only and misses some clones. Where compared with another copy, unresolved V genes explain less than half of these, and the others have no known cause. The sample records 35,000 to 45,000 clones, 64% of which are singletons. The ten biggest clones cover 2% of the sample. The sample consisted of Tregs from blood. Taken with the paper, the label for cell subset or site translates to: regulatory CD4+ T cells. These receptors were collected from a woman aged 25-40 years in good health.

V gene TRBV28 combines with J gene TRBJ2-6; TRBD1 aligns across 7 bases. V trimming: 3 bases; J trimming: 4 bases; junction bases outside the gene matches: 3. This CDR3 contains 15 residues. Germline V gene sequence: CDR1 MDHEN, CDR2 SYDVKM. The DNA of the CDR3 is TGTGCCAGCAGTTTCCGGACAGGCGGGGCCAACGTCCTGACTTTC. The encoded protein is CASSFRTGGANVLTF.

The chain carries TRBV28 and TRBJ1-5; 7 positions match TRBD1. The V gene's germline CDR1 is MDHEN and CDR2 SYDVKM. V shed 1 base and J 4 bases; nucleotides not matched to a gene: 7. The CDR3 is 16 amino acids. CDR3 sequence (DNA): TGTGCCAGCAGTTTATACAGGGGCCCCTCTAATCAGCCCCAGCATTTT. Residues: CASSLYRGPSNQPQHF.

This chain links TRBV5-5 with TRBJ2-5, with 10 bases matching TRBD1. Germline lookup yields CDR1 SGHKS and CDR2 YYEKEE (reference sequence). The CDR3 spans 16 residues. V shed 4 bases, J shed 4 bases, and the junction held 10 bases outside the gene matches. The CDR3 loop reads CASSILIGQGVETQYF. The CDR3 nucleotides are TGTGCCAGCAGCATACTGATCGGACAGGGGGTAGAGACCCAGTACTTC.

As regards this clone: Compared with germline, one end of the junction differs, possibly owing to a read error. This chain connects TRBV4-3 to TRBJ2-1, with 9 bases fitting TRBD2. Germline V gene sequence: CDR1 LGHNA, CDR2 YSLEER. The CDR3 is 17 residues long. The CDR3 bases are TGCGCCGGCAGCCAAGGTTCTAGCGGGATAATCTACAATGAGCAGTTCTTC. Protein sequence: CAGSQGSSGIIYNEQFF.

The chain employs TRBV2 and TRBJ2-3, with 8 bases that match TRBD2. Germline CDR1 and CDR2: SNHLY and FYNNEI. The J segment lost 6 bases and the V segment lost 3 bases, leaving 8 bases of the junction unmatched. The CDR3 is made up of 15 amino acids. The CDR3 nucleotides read TGTGCCAGCAGTGATAAGGAGTCGGGGGGGGATACGCAGTATTTT. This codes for CASSDKESGGDTQYF.

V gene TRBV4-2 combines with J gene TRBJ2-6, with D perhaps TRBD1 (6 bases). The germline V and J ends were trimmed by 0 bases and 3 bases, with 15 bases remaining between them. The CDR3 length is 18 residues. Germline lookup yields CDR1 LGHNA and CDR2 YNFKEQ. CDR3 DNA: TGTGCCAGCAGCCAAGAGCTTGGGGGCTCGGGTGGGGCCAACGTCCTGACTTTC. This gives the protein CASSQELGGSGGANVLTF.

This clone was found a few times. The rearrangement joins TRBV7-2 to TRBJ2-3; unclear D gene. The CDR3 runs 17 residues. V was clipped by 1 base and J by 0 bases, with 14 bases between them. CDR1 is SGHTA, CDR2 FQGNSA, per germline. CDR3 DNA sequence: TGTGCCAGCAGCTTAGGAATATACAGTCCCAGCACAGATACGCAGTATTTT. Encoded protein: CASSLGIYSPSTDTQYF.

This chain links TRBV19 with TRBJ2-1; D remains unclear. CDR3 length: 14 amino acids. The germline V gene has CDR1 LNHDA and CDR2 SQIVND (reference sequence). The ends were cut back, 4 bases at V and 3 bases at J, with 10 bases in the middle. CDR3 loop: CASSKVQSYNEQFF. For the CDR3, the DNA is TGTGCCAGTAGTAAGGTACAGAGCTACAATGAGCAGTTCTTC.

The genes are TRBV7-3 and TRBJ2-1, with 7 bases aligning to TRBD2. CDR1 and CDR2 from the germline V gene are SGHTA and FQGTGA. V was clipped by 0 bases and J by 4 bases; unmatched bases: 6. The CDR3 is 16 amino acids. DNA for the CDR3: TGTGCCAGCAGCTTAACGCCTAGCGGACATTACAATGAGCAGTTCTTC. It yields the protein CASSLTPSGHYNEQFF.

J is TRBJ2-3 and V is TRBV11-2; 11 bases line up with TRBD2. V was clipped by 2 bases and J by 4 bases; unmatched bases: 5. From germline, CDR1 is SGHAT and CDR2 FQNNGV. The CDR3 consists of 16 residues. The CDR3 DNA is TGTGCCAGCAGCTTAATCGGGACTAGCGGATCAGATACGCAGTATTTT. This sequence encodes CASSLIGTSGSDTQYF.

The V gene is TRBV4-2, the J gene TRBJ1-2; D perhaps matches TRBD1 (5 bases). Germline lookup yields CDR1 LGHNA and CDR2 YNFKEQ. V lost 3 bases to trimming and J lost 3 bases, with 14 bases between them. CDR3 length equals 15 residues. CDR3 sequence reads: CASSQAGGADYGYTF. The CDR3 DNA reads TGTGCCAGCAGCCAGGCCGGCGGGGCCGACTATGGCTACACCTTC.

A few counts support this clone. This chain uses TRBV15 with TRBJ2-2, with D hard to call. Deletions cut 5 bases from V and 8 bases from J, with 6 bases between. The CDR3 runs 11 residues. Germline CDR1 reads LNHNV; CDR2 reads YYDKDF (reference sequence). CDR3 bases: TGTGCCACCAGCCTCGGGGGGGAGCTGTTTTTT. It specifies CATSLGGELFF. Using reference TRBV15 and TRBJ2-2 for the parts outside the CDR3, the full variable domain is DAMVIQNPRYQVTQFGKPVTLSCSQTLNHNVMYWYQQKSSQAPKLLFHYYDKDFNNEADTPDNFQSRRPNTSFCFLDIRSPGLGDTAMYLCATSLGGELFFGEGSRLTVL.

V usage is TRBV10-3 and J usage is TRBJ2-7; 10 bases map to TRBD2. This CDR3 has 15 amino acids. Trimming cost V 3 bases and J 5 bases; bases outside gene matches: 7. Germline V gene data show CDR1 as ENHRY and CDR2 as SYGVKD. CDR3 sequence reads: CAISDTGTSVNEQYF. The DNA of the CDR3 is TGTGCCATCAGTGATACCGGGACTAGCGTCAACGAGCAGTACTTC.

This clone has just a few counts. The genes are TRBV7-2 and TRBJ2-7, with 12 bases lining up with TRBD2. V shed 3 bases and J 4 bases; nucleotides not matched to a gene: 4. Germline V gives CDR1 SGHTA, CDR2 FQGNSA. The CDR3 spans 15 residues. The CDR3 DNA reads TGTGCCAGCAGCTTCAGGACTAGCGGGAATTACGAGCAGTACTTC. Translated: CASSFRTSGNYEQYF.

CDR3 amino acids: CASSPTIGYISYNEQFF. The CDR3 region has the DNA TGTGCCAGCAGCCCTACGATCGGGTACATCTCCTACAATGAGCAGTTCTTC. The chain combines TRBV7-2 with TRBJ2-1; D call uncertain. The germline V gene encodes CDR1 SGHTA and CDR2 FQGNSA. V dropped 5 bases and J dropped 0 bases, with 17 bases sitting between them. This CDR3 has 17 residues. Full variable domain (rest looked up from reference TRBV7-2 and TRBJ2-1): GAGVSQSPSNKVTEKGKDVELRCDPISGHTALYWYRQSLGQGLEFLIYFQGNSAPDKSGLPSDRFSAERTGGSVSTLTIQRTQQEDSAVYLCASSPTIGYISYNEQFFGPGTRLTVL.

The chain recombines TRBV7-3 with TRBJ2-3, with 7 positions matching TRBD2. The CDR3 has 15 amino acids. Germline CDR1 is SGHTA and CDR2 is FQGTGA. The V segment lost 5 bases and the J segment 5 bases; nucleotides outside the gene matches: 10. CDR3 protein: CASSPSAGAVDTQYF. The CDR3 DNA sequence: TGTGCCAGCAGCCCAAGTGCGGGAGCAGTAGATACGCAGTATTTT.

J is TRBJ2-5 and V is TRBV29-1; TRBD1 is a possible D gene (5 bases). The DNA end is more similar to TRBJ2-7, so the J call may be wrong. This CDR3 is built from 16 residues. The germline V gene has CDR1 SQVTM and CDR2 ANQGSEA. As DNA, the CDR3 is TGCAGCGTTGTTATCCCGAACAGAGACAGAGCCTACGAGCAGTACTTC. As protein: CSVVIPNRDRAYEQYF.

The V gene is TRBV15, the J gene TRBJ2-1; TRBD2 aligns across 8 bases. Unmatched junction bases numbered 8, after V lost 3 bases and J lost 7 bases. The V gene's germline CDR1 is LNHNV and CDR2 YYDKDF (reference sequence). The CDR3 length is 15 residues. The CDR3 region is CATSRSSGRTNEQFF. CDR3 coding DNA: TGTGCCACCAGCAGGAGCAGCGGGAGAACTAATGAGCAGTTCTTC.

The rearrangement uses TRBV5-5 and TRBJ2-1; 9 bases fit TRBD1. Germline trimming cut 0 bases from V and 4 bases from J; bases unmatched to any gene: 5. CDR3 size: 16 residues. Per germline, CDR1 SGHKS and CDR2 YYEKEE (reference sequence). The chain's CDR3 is CASSLVGQGNYNEQFF. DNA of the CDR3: TGTGCCAGCAGCTTGGTCGGACAGGGGAATTACAATGAGCAGTTCTTC.

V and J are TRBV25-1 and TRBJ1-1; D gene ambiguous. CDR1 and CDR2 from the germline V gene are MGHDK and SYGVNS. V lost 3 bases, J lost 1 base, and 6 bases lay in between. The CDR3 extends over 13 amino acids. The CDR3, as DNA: TGTGCCAGCAGTGAGACTTGGAACACTGAAGCTTTCTTT. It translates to CASSETWNTEAFF.

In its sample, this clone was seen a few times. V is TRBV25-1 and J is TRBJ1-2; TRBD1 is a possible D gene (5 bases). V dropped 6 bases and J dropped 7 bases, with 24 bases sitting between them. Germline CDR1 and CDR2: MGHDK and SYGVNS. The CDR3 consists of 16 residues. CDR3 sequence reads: CASRGADGRGRFGYTF. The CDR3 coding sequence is TGTGCCAGCAGAGGGGCTGACGGGAGGGGTCGGTTTGGCTACACCTTC.

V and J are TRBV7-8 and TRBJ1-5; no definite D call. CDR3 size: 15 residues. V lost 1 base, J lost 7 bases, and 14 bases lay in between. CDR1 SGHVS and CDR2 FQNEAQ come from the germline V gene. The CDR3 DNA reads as TGTGCCAGCAGCTTAGGTAGCTCCGGCTGGCAGCCCCAGCATTTT. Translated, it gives CASSLGSSGWQPQHF.

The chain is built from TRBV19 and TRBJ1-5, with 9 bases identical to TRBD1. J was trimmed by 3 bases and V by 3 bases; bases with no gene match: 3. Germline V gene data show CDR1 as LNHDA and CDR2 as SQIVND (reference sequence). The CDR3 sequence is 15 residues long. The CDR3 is CASSIGTGNNQPQHF. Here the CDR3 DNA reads TGTGCCAGTAGTATCGGGACAGGGAACAATCAGCCCCAGCATTTT.

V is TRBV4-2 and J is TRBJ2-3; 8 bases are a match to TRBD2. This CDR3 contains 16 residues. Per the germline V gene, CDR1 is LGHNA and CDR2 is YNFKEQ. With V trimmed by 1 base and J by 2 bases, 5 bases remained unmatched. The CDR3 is CASSQGRTSPTDTQYF. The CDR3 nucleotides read TGTGCCAGCAGCCAAGGAAGGACTAGCCCCACAGATACGCAGTATTTT.

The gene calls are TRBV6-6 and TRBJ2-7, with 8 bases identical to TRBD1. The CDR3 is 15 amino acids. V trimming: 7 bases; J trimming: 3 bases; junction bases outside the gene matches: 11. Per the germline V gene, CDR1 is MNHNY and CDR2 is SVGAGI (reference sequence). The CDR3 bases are TGTGCCAGCACCGATTCAACAGGGGGATTCTACGAGCAGTACTTC. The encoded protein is CASTDSTGGFYEQYF.